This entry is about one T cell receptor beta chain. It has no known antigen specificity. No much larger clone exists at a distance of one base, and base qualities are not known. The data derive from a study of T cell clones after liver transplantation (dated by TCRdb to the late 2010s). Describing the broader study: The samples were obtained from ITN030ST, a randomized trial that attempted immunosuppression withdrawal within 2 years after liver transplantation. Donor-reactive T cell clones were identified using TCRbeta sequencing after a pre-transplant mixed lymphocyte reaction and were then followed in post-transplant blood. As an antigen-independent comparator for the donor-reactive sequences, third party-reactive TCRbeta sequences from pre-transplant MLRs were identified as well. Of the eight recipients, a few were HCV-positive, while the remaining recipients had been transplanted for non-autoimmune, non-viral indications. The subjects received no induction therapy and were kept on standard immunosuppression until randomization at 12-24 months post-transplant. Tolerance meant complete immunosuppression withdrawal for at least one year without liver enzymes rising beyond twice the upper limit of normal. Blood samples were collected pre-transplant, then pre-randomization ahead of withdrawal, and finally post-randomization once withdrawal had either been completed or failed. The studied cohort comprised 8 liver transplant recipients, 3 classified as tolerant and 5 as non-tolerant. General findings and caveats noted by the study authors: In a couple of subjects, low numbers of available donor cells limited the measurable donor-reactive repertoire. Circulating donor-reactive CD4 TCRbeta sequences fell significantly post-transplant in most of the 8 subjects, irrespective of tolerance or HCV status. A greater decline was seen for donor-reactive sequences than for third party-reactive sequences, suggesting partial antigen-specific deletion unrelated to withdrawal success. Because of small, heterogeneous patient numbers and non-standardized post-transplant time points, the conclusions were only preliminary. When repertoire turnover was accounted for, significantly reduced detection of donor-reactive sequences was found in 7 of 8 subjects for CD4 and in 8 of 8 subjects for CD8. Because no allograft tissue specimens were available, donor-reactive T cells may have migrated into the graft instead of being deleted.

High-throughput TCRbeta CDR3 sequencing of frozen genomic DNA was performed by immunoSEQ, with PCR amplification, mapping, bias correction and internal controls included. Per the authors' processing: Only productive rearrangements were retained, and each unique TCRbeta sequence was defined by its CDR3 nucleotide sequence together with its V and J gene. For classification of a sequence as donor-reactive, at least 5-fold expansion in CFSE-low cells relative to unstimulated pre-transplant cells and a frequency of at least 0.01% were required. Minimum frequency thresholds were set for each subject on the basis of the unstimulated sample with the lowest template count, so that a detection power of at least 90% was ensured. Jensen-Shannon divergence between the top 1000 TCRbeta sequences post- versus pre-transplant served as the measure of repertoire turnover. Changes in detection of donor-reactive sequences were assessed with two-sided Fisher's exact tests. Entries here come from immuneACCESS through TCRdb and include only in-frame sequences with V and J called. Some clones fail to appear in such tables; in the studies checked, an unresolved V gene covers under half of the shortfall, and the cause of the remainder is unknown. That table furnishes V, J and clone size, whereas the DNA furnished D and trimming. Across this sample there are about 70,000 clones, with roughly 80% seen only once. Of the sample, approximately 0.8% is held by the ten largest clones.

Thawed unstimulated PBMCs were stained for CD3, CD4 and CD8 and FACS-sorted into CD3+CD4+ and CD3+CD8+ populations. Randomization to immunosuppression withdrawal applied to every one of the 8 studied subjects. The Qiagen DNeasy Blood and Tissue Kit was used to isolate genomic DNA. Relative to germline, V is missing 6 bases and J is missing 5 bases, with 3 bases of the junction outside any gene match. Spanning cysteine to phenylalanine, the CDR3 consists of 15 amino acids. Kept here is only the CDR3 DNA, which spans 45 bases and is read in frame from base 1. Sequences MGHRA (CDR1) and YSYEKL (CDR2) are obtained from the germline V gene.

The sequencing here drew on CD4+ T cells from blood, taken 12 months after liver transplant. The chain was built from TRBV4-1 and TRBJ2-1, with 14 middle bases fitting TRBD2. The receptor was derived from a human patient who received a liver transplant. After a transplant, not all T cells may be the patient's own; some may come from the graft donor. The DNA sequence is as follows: TGCGCCAGCAGAAAGGGACTAGCGGGAGACAATGAGCAGTTCTTC. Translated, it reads CASRKGLAGDNEQFF.